One T cell receptor (beta chain) is described in this entry. Its cognate antigen is unknown. Clones were sequenced by immunoSEQ multiplex PCR, and TCRdb holds only the in-frame ones, with some missing. The repertoire holds 140,000 or so clones, with about nine tenths as singletons. These data come from a study of graft-versus-host responses after intestinal transplantation. The CDR3 sequence is 17 residues long. Germline CDR1 is SGHNT and CDR2 is YENEEA. J lost 0 bases, V lost 1 base, and 5 bases had no gene match. Findings of the study overall: Within allografts, high graft-versus-host to host-versus-graft clonal ratios were seen among patients with graft-donor T cell macrochimerism.

This sequence originates from a human donor who received an intestinal transplant. The chain links TRBV11-3 to TRBJ2-1; 8 nucleotides line up with TRBD2. This specimen was unstimulated CD4+ T cells sorted from spleen or lymph node cells, taken before intestinal transplant. The CDR3 sequence is CASSLGVAGSSYNEQFF. CDR3 coding DNA: TGTGCCAGCAGCTTAGGGGTAGCGGGGAGCTCCTACAATGAGCAGTTCTTC.